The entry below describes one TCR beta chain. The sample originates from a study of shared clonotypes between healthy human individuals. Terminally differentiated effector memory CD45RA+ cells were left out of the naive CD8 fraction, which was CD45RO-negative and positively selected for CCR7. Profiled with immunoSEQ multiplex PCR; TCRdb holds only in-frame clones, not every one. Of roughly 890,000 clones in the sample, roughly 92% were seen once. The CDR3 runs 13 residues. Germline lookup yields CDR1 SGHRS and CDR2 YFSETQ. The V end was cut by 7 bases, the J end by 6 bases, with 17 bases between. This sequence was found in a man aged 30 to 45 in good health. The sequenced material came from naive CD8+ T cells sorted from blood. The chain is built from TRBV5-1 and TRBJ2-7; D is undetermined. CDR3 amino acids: CASGPAALGEQYF. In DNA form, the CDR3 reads TGCGCCAGCGGGCCGGCAGCCCTCGGCGAGCAGTACTTC.